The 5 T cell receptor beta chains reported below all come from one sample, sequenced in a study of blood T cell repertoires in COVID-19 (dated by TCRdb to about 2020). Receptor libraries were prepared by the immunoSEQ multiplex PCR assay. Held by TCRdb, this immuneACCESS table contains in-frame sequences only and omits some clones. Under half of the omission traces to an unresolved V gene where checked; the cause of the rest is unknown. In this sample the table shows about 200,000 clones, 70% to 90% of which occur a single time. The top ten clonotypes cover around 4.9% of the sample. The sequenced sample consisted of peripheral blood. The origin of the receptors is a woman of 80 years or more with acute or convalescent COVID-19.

CDR3 nucleotides: TGTGCCAGCAGTTACCTACGGAGCGGGAGGCCCGGGGAGCTGTTTTTT. Its protein is CASSYLRSGRPGELFF. The rearrangement links TRBV6-5 to TRBJ2-2, with 9 bases aligning to TRBD2. The ends lost 2 bases at V and 6 bases at J; junction bases unmatched: 7. CDR1 and CDR2 from the germline V gene are MNHEY and SVGAGI. This CDR3 is 16 amino acids long.

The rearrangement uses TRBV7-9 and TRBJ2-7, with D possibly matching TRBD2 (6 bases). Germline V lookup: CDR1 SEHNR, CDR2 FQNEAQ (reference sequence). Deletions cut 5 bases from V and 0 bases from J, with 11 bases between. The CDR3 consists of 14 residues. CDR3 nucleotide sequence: TGTGCCAGCAGCCCACACGGGGGCTCCTACGAGCAGTACTTC. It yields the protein CASSPHGGSYEQYF. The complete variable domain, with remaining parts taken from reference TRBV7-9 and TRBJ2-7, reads DTGVSQNPRHKITKRGQNVTFRCDPISEHNRLYWYRQTLGQGPEFLTYFQNEAQLEKSRLLSDRFSAERPKGSFSTLEIQRTEQGDSAMYLCASSPHGGSYEQYFGPGTRLTVT.

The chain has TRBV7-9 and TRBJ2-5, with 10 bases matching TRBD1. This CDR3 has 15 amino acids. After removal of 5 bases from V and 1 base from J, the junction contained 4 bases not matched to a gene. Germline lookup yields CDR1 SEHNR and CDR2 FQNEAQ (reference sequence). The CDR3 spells CASSQGTGAQETQYF. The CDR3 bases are TGTGCCAGCAGCCAAGGGACAGGGGCCCAAGAGACCCAGTACTTC.

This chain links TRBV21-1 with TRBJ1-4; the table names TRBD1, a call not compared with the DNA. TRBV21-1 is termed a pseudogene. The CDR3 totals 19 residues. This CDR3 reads CASSKPERRESPGPEKLFF. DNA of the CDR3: TGTGCCAGCAGCAAACCTGAACGAAGAGAGAGTCCTGGGCCTGAAAAACTGTTTTTT.

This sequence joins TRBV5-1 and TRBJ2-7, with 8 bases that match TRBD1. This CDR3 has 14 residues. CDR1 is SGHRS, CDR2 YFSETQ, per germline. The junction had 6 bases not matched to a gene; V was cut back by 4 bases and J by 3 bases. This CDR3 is CASSIDRGLYEQYF. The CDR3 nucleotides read TGCGCCAGCAGCATCGACAGGGGCCTCTACGAGCAGTACTTC.